The 29 T cell receptor beta chains listed next were all sequenced from one sample in a study of cytomegalovirus exposure and HLA in healthy donors. Researchers ran the PCR with 60 Vbeta and 13 Jbeta primers. Assay used: immunoSEQ multiplex PCR; TCRdb lists only in-frame clones, some missing. The table includes roughly 190,000 clones, 80% to 85% detected once. The sample taken for sequencing was PBMCs. These receptors were collected from a woman aged 18-29 years in good health and CMV-seronegative.

The V call is TRBV10-3, the J call TRBJ1-2; the D is unclear. The CDR3 sequence is 16 residues long. The V end was cut by 0 bases, the J end by 3 bases, with 14 bases between. Per germline, CDR1 ENHRY and CDR2 SYGVKD. CDR3 nucleotide sequence: TGTGCCATCAGTGAGTCGTCCAGAAACCTCTACTATGGCTACACCTTC. This sequence encodes CAISESSRNLYYGYTF.

Turning to this clone: The same CDR3 can be traced to other DNA sequences in this sample. The rearrangement uses TRBV4-1 and TRBJ2-1; 10 bases are shared with TRBD2. V dropped 0 bases and J dropped 3; count of bases not matched to a gene: 2. Germline V CDR1 and CDR2: MGHRA, YSYEKL. The CDR3 length is 16 residues. The CDR3 spells CASSQEGTSVYNEQFF. In DNA form, the CDR3 reads TGCGCCAGCAGCCAAGAGGGGACTAGCGTCTACAATGAGCAGTTCTTC.

In its sample, this clone was seen once. The V gene is TRBV28, the J gene TRBJ2-1; D is undetermined. Looked up from germline, CDR1 is MDHEN and CDR2 is SYDVKM. Trimming took 5 bases from V and 5 from J, leaving 4 bases between them. CDR3 length equals 11 residues. The CDR3 bases are TGTGCCAGCAGTACAAACAATGAGCAGTTCTTC. As protein: CASSTNNEQFF.

This clone occurred a few times. The chain combines TRBV5-1 with TRBJ1-2; 7 bases are shared with TRBD1. Germline-derived CDR1 and CDR2 are SGHRS and YFSETQ. The CDR3 is made up of 14 amino acids. Trimming at V came to 0 bases and at J to 8 bases, leaving 7 bases not matched to a gene. The CDR3 DNA sequence: TGCGCCAGCAGCTTGGAAGATTACAGGGGAGGCTACACCTTC. Amino acid sequence: CASSLEDYRGGYTF.

The chain couples TRBV5-5 to TRBJ2-3; D perhaps matches TRBD2 (5 bases). CDR1 is SGHKS, CDR2 YYEKEE, per germline (reference sequence). V lost 3 bases, J lost 2 bases, and 10 bases lay in between. This CDR3 is 14 amino acids long. CDR3 coding DNA: TGTGCCAGCAGCTCGGACTGGATCACAGATACGCAGTATTTT. Amino acids: CASSSDWITDTQYF.

V gene TRBV1 combines with J gene TRBJ2-7; the D call of TRBD1 is as the table states it, not checked on the DNA. TRBV1 is a listed pseudogene. The CDR3 runs 17 residues. The chain's CDR3 is CTSSQDPGTGISYEQYF. For the CDR3, the DNA is TGCACCAGCAGCCAAGATCCCGGGACAGGGATCTCCTACGAGCAGTACTTC.

The genes are TRBV7-6 and TRBJ2-1; no definite D call. This CDR3 is built from 12 residues. Germline V gives CDR1 SGHVS, CDR2 FNYEAQ. V gave up 5 bases and J gave up 9 bases, with 11 bases separating them. CDR3 in DNA: TGTGCCAGCAGCCCCCGAAGGAGTGAGCAGTTCTTC. Its translation is CASSPRRSEQFF.

This sequence joins TRBV11-2 and TRBJ2-3; 8 bases agree with TRBD1. Per the germline V gene, CDR1 is SGHAT and CDR2 is FQNNGV. V gave up 2 bases and J gave up 3 bases; unmatched junction bases: 10. The CDR3 spans 17 residues. The CDR3 reads CASSLLAGGDWTDTQYF. Written as DNA, the CDR3 is TGTGCCAGCAGCTTACTTGCAGGGGGCGATTGGACAGATACGCAGTATTTT.

As DNA, the CDR3 is TGCAGCGGTTCTAGTGGCAATGAGCAGTTCTTC. It translates to CSGSSGNEQFF. The chain is built from TRBV29-1 and TRBJ2-1; D uncertain. Germline values: CDR1 SQVTM, CDR2 ANQGSEA. This CDR3 is built from 11 residues. Trimming took 7 bases from V and 6 from J, leaving 10 bases between them.

Details on this clone: The identical CDR3 is also encoded by other nucleotide sequences in the sample. The chain links TRBV28 to TRBJ1-1, with 11 bases aligning to TRBD1. J lost 1 base, V lost 5 bases, and 6 bases had no gene match. CDR3 size: 16 residues. Looked up from germline, CDR1 is MDHEN and CDR2 is SYDVKM. CDR3 loop: CASSPWTGGKNTEAFF. CDR3 sequence (DNA): TGTGCCAGCAGTCCGTGGACAGGGGGCAAGAACACTGAAGCTTTCTTT.

The chain is built from TRBV28 and TRBJ2-7, with TRBD1 as a possible D gene (6 bases). The CDR3 runs to 15 residues. With 3 bases removed from V and 2 bases from J, the gap between germline ends came to 14 bases. CDR1 and CDR2 (germline): MDHEN, SYDVKM. The CDR3 reads CASSFGTKGPYEQYV. DNA of the CDR3: TGTGCCAGCAGTTTTGGGACAAAAGGCCCCTACGAGCAGTACGTC.

The V gene is TRBV7-9, the J gene TRBJ1-2; no firm D call. V was clipped by 1 base and J by 2 bases, with 14 bases between them. The CDR3 loop spans 16 amino acids. The germline V gene has CDR1 SEHNR and CDR2 FQNEAQ (reference sequence). CDR3 coding DNA: TGTGCCAGCAGCTTAGTGTACCGGGAGGACAACTATGGCTACACCTTC. Its translation: CASSLVYREDNYGYTF.

This clone turned up a few times. J is TRBJ2-1 and V is TRBV28, with 10 bases identical to TRBD2. Germline CDR1 MDHEN, CDR2 SYDVKM. The CDR3 is 18 residues long. V dropped 5 bases and J dropped 7; count of bases not matched to a gene: 17. This CDR3 reads CASSTGLAEDGGRNEQFF. The CDR3 region has the DNA TGTGCCAGCAGTACTGGACTAGCGGAAGACGGCGGGAGGAATGAGCAGTTCTTC.

The chain employs TRBV7-2 and TRBJ2-1, with D unresolved. There are 16 residues in the CDR3. The ends were cut back, 7 bases at V and 0 bases at J, with 16 bases in the middle. CDR1 is SGHTA and CDR2 is FQGNSA in the germline V gene. The CDR3 region is CASTTNGDFSYNEQFF. CDR3 nucleotides: TGTGCCAGCACCACTAACGGAGATTTCTCCTACAATGAGCAGTTCTTC.

This chain links TRBV5-5 with TRBJ2-7; no definite D call. Trimming removed 2 bases from V and 6 bases from J, with 6 bases in between. This CDR3 is 11 amino acids long. Germline CDR1 is SGHKS and CDR2 is YYEKEE (reference sequence). The CDR3 region has the DNA TGTGCCAGCAGCTTCGCCGGCGAGCAGTACTTC. It translates to CASSFAGEQYF. Combining the CDR3 with reference TRBV5-5 and TRBJ2-7 gives the whole variable domain DAGVTQSPTHLIKTRGQQVTLRCSPISGHKSVSWYQQVLGQGPQFIFQYYEKEERGRGNFPDRFSARQFPNYSSELNVNALLLGDSALYLCASSFAGEQYFGPGTRLTVT.

The V gene is TRBV4-2, the J gene TRBJ2-5, with 8 bases fitting TRBD2. V shed 1 base and J 5 bases; nucleotides not matched to a gene: 9. Germline assignment: CDR1 LGHNA and CDR2 YNFKEQ. The CDR3 loop spans 16 amino acids. CDR3 region: CASSQVLAGGRETQYF. The DNA for the CDR3 is TGTGCCAGCAGCCAAGTTCTAGCGGGCGGGCGGGAGACCCAGTACTTC.

The rearrangement joins TRBV28 to TRBJ2-7; TRBD1 agrees at 9 bases. The ends lost 6 bases at V and 10 bases at J; junction bases unmatched: 28. CDR1 and CDR2 from the germline V gene are MDHEN and SYDVKM. CDR3 length: 19 amino acids. The CDR3 region has the DNA TGTGCCAGCAGCCCCGGACAGGGGTTCGCCGGGGCCCATGAAACTCGCCAGTACTTC. Protein: CASSPGQGFAGAHETRQYF. The variable domain in full, completed from reference TRBV28 and TRBJ2-7, reads DVKVTQSSRYLVKRTGEKVFLECVQDMDHENMFWYRQDPGLGLRLIYFSYDVKMKEKGDIPEGYSVSREKKERFSLILESASTNQTSMYLCASSPGQGFAGAHETRQYFGPGTRLTVT.

The rearrangement joins TRBV4-3 to TRBJ2-5; TRBD2 aligns across 12 bases. The ends lost 4 bases at V and 5 bases at J; junction bases unmatched: 2. Germline V gene data show CDR1 as LGHNA and CDR2 as YSLEER. CDR3 length equals 14 residues. The CDR3 loop reads CASSRTSGTETQYF. The CDR3 DNA sequence: TGCGCCAGCAGCCGGACTAGCGGGACGGAGACCCAGTACTTC.

The V gene is TRBV4-3, the J gene TRBJ2-1; 7 bases match TRBD1. In germline, CDR1 is LGHNA, CDR2 YSLEER. The CDR3 totals 18 residues. The ends lost 3 bases at V and 0 bases at J; junction bases unmatched: 11. CDR3 coding DNA: TGCGCCAGCAGCCAGGCCGGGACAGCGCCGTCCTCCTACAATGAGCAGTTCTTC. Its translation: CASSQAGTAPSSYNEQFF.

The chain combines TRBV28 with TRBJ2-6, with 11 bases that match TRBD2. Germline lookup yields CDR1 MDHEN and CDR2 SYDVKM. The CDR3 has 21 amino acids. V shed 1 base and J 0 bases; nucleotides not matched to a gene: 11. The CDR3 bases are TGTGCCAGCAGTTTATACTACGGGCTAGCGGGAGGTGGCTCTGGGGCCAACGTCCTGACTTTC. Translation gives CASSLYYGLAGGGSGANVLTF.

The chain is built from TRBV9 and TRBJ2-2; 8 bases agree with TRBD2. V trimming: 7 bases; J trimming: 7 bases; junction bases outside the gene matches: 12. Looked up from germline, CDR1 is SGDLS and CDR2 is YYNGEE. The CDR3 totals 15 residues. CDR3 amino acids: CASGGLVSLGGELFF. The CDR3 nucleotides read TGTGCCAGCGGGGGACTAGTAAGTCTTGGCGGGGAGCTGTTTTTT. Supplemented by reference TRBV9 and TRBJ2-2, the full variable domain reads DSGVTQTPKHLITATGQRVTLRCSPRSGDLSVYWYQQSLDQGLQFLIQYYNGEERAKGNILERFSAQQFPDLHSELNLSSLELGDSALYFCASGGLVSLGGELFFGEGSRLTVL.

The chain couples TRBV7-7 to TRBJ2-1; 7 bases line up with TRBD2. The CDR3 covers 15 residues. V trimming: 0 bases; J trimming: 4 bases; junction bases outside the gene matches: 3. Germline V gives CDR1 SSHAT, CDR2 FNYEAQ (reference sequence). The CDR3 nucleotides read TGTGCCAGCAGCTTAGCACTAGCGACTTACAATGAGCAGTTCTTC. This codes for CASSLALATYNEQFF.

In DNA form, the CDR3 reads TGTGCCAGCTCACCACCACTGGGAGGAGAGACCCAGTACTTC. Amino acids: CASSPPLGGETQYF. The chain carries TRBV18 and TRBJ2-5; possibly TRBD2 for D (6 bases). Germline CDR1 and CDR2: KGHSH and LQKENI. The CDR3 is made up of 14 amino acids. V dropped 0 bases and J dropped 4 bases, with 9 bases sitting between them.

This chain links TRBV2 with TRBJ2-2; possible D gene TRBD1, 5 bases. V lost 3 bases and J lost 12, with 11 bases in between. The length of the CDR3 is 12 residues. CDR1 and CDR2 from the germline V gene are SNHLY and FYNNEI. The CDR3 loop is CASSDRPDKLFF. The CDR3 DNA reads TGTGCCAGCAGTGACCGTCCGGACAAGCTGTTTTTT.

This clone was counted once. This rearrangement joins TRBV5-5 to TRBJ2-6; no reliable D call. The CDR3 sequence is 19 residues long. The germline V gene has CDR1 SGHKS and CDR2 YYEKEE (reference sequence). Between the trimmed V and J ends, which lost 4 bases and 0 bases, there was a span of 20 bases. This CDR3 is CASSPSPTQTPSGANVLTF. The CDR3 DNA follows: TGTGCCAGCAGCCCCTCCCCAACTCAAACCCCCTCTGGGGCCAACGTCCTGACTTTC.

The CDR3 region has the DNA TGTGCCAGCAGCAGAACCGGGGGAACCTACGAGCAGTACGTC. Protein: CASSRTGGTYEQYV. This sequence joins TRBV21-1 and TRBJ2-7; TRBD2, the table's D call, was not compared with the DNA. TRBV21-1 is a pseudogene segment. This CDR3 is 14 amino acids long.

The gene calls are TRBV11-3 and TRBJ2-5, with 8 bases fitting TRBD2. V shed 1 base and J 1 base; nucleotides not matched to a gene: 5. The CDR3 totals 16 residues. From germline, CDR1 is SGHNT and CDR2 YENEEA. CDR3 nucleotides: TGTGCCAGCAGCTTAGGGGCGGGAGGTACCCAAGAGACCCAGTACTTC. This translates into CASSLGAGGTQETQYF. Full variable domain (outside the CDR3, taken from reference TRBV11-3 and TRBJ2-5): EAGVVQSPRYKIIEKKQPVAFWCNPISGHNTLYWYLQNLGQGPELLIRYENEEAVDDSQLPKDRFSAERLKGVDSTLKIQPAELGDSAVYLCASSLGAGGTQETQYFGPGTRLLVL.

This clone was recorded once. The chain joins TRBV2 to TRBJ2-1, with 10 bases that match TRBD1. V was pared by 6 bases and J by 2 bases, with 4 bases of the junction left unmatched. The CDR3 is made up of 15 amino acids. Germline values: CDR1 SNHLY, CDR2 FYNNEI. The CDR3 DNA follows: TGTGCCAGCAGGGGGGACAGGGGACCCTACAATGAGCAGTTCTTC. This translates into CASRGDRGPYNEQFF.

This rearrangement joins TRBV7-1 to TRBJ2-5; TRBD2 matches 12 bases. TRBV7-1 is flagged as an ORF with uncertain function. V trimming: 3 bases; J trimming: 1 base; junction bases outside the gene matches: 27. The CDR3 totals 24 residues. The CDR3 DNA sequence: TGTGCCAGCAGCTCCGACTGGAGGACAGGCCTAAAAACTCCTAGCGGGAGGGCCCAAGAGACCCAGTACTTC. Its translation: CASSSDWRTGLKTPSGRAQETQYF.